The 30 T cell receptor beta chains reported below all come from one sample, sequenced in a study of radiation and T cells in renal cell carcinoma. Noted time point: baseline pretreatment blood. Indicated treatment: 15 Gy SBRT to primary tumor, nephrectomy 4 weeks later. Assay used: immunoSEQ multiplex PCR; TCRdb lists only in-frame clones, some missing. The data hold nearly 50,000 clones, with roughly 80% observed a single time. Sample: blood, taken from a patient whose treatment included radiotherapy and nephrectomy. The receptors stem from a woman aged 70 to 79 with renal cell carcinoma.

The chain recombines TRBV7-9 with TRBJ2-6; TRBD1 or TRBD2 may be the D gene (5 bases each). The CDR3 is 15 amino acids. Germline assignment: CDR1 SEHNR and CDR2 FQNEAQ (reference sequence). Trimming removed 5 bases at V and 2 bases at J, with 10 bases between. CDR3 residues: CASSLQGAGANVLTF. The DNA for the CDR3 is TGTGCCAGCAGCCTCCAGGGAGCTGGGGCCAACGTCCTGACTTTC.

The chain has TRBV6-5 and TRBJ1-1; D remains unclear. This CDR3 comprises 13 residues. V was clipped by 5 bases and J by 1 base, with 8 bases between them. Germline V gene data show CDR1 as MNHEY and CDR2 as SVGAGI. The CDR3 DNA follows: TGTGCCAGCAGTCAATTCCCGAACACTGAAGCTTTCTTT. This encodes CASSQFPNTEAFF.

The chain is built from TRBV7-2 and TRBJ1-5; no firm D call. Germline V gives CDR1 SGHTA, CDR2 FQGNSA. The V gene lost 5 bases and the J gene lost 0 bases, with 17 bases spanning the gap. The CDR3 loop spans 17 amino acids. The CDR3, as DNA: TGTGCCAGCAGCCCCACCCGGACGGCAAATAGCAATCAGCCCCAGCATTTT. Translation: CASSPTRTANSNQPQHF.

The chain joins TRBV6-6 to TRBJ1-6, with D hard to call. The germline V gene encodes CDR1 MNHNY and CDR2 SVGAGI (reference sequence). CDR3 length: 13 residues. V lost 2 bases to trimming and J lost 8 bases, with 7 bases between them. The CDR3 nucleotides are TGTGCCAGCAGTTACGGGAGGGATTCACCCCTCCACTTT. This encodes CASSYGRDSPLHF.

The rearrangement joins TRBV6-4 to TRBJ1-1, with a possible D match to TRBD1 (5 bases). Germline V CDR1 and CDR2: MRHNA, SNTAGT. V shed 6 bases and J shed 2 bases, with 10 bases lying between them. The length of the CDR3 is 13 residues. The CDR3 spells CASRMTANTEAFF. Written as DNA, the CDR3 is TGTGCCAGCAGAATGACAGCAAACACTGAAGCTTTCTTT.

The V and J genes are TRBV5-6 and TRBJ2-5, with 10 bases lining up with TRBD2. The J segment lost 4 bases and the V segment lost 0 bases, leaving 3 bases of the junction unmatched. The CDR3 is 15 residues long. Germline V gives CDR1 SGHDT, CDR2 YYEEEE. DNA for the CDR3: TGTGCCAGCAGCTTGGGGACTAGCGGCGGAGAGACCCAGTACTTC. Residues: CASSLGTSGGETQYF.

V usage is TRBV12-5 and J usage is TRBJ1-4, with D unclear. The length of the CDR3 is 16 residues. V was cut by 0 bases and J by 4 bases, with 12 bases left in between. Germline loops: CDR1 LGHNT, CDR2 FRNRAP. The CDR3 sequence: CASGLVQFGHNEKLFF. The CDR3 coding sequence is TGTGCTAGTGGTTTGGTACAATTCGGGCATAATGAAAAACTGTTTTTT.

This chain connects TRBV5-1 to TRBJ1-4; D gene ambiguous. V was pared by 4 bases and J by 5 bases, with 18 bases between. This CDR3 is built from 16 residues. The V gene's germline CDR1 is SGHRS and CDR2 YFSETQ. CDR3 coding DNA: TGCGCCAGCAGCCGGTACGAGGCACAGTCCAATGAAAAACTGTTTTTT. Protein product: CASSRYEAQSNEKLFF.

The chain joins TRBV6-6 to TRBJ2-1; 7 nucleotides match TRBD1. This CDR3 comprises 14 residues. From germline, CDR1 is MNHNY and CDR2 SVGAGI (reference sequence). J lost 5 bases, V lost 11 bases, and 12 bases had no gene match. The CDR3 sequence: CASVPGTENNEQFF. Here the CDR3 DNA reads TGTGCCTCCGTCCCCGGGACAGAGAACAATGAGCAGTTCTTC.

The V call is TRBV27, the J call TRBJ2-3; 7 bases align to TRBD2. The length of the CDR3 is 14 residues. V was clipped by 6 bases and J by 2 bases; unmatched bases: 5. Germline V gives CDR1 MNHEY, CDR2 SMNVEV (reference sequence). The CDR3 region is CASRGGTTTDTQYF. The CDR3 DNA reads as TGTGCCAGCAGAGGTGGGACTACCACAGATACGCAGTATTTT.

This clone has a single count. The chain is built from TRBV29-1 and TRBJ2-5; 10 bases align to TRBD1. The J call may be mistaken, given a closer DNA end match to TRBJ2-7. Germline V gene lookup returns CDR1 SQVTM and CDR2 ANQGSEA. CDR3 length: 12 residues. CDR3 loop: CSAGTGAAEQYF. Written as DNA, the CDR3 is TGCAGCGCCGGGACAGGGGCGGCCGAGCAGTACTTC.

V is TRBV6-1 and J is TRBJ1-2; D is undetermined. CDR1 and CDR2 (germline): MNHNS, SASEGT. V was shortened by 5 bases and J by 4 bases, with 11 bases between the two germline ends. CDR3 length: 13 residues. CDR3: CASSLVASYGYTF. CDR3 nucleotide sequence: TGTGCCAGCAGTCTGGTGGCGAGCTATGGCTACACCTTC.

This clone was recorded a few times. The rearrangement links TRBV4-3 to TRBJ2-1; D gene uncertain. The CDR3 is 15 residues long. Trimming stripped 0 bases from V and 3 bases from J, with 9 bases between. The V gene's germline CDR1 is LGHNA and CDR2 YSLEER. CDR3 nucleotides: TGCGCCAGCAGCCAAGATGGAGTTCGCTACAATGAGCAGTTCTTC. Its translation is CASSQDGVRYNEQFF.

The chain couples TRBV6-5 to TRBJ1-1; no reliable D call. Germline CDR1 reads MNHEY; CDR2 reads SVGAGI. This CDR3 comprises 11 residues. Trimming took off 7 bases at V and 7 bases at J, with 10 bases between the two ends. The CDR3 DNA is TGTGCCAGCACCACAGATAGTGAAGCTTTCTTT. The encoded protein is CASTTDSEAFF.

The CDR3 DNA is TGTGCCAGCAGGTCGACGCTTAGTGGCTACACCTTC. Protein: CASRSTLSGYTF. The rearrangement joins TRBV13 to TRBJ1-2; D unclear. The V and J ends lost 6 bases and 7 bases respectively, with 12 bases between them. The germline V gene encodes CDR1 PRHDT and CDR2 FYEKMQ (reference sequence). The CDR3 spans 12 residues.

Notes on this clone: Possible read error: a much larger clone is one base away. The chain joins TRBV6-1 to TRBJ2-7; D is undetermined. This CDR3 is built from 14 residues. The V end was cut by 3 bases, the J end by 0 bases, with 9 bases between. Germline CDR1 and CDR2: MNHNS and SASEGT. CDR3 in amino acids: CASSDPEHSYEQYF. CDR3 DNA sequence: TGTGCCAGCAGTGACCCAGAGCACTCCTACGAGCAGTACTTC.

The chain combines TRBV5-5 with TRBJ2-5; D gene uncertain. The ends were cut back, 4 bases at V and 1 base at J, with 8 bases in the middle. Germline values: CDR1 SGHKS, CDR2 YYEKEE (reference sequence). The CDR3 totals 13 residues. The CDR3, as DNA: TGTGCCAGCAGCCCTCTGCCCCAAGAGACCCAGTACTTC. Amino acids: CASSPLPQETQYF.

The chain combines TRBV6-5 with TRBJ1-2; unclear D gene. V was trimmed by 3 bases and J by 7 bases, leaving 9 bases between them. The germline CDR1 and CDR2 sequences are MNHEY and SVGAGI. CDR3 length: 12 residues. CDR3 loop: CASSYMGAGYTF. The DNA of the CDR3 is TGTGCCAGCAGTTATATGGGAGCTGGCTACACCTTC.

This sequence joins TRBV11-2 and TRBJ1-2; TRBD1 matches at 9 bases. The CDR3 extends over 14 amino acids. Germline CDR1 SGHAT, CDR2 FQNNGV. V was clipped by 5 bases and J by 5 bases; unmatched bases: 6. The CDR3 bases are TGTGCCAGCAGCCCACCGGGACAGGGATATGGCTACACCTTC. Its translation: CASSPPGQGYGYTF. The full variable domain, completed using reference TRBV11-2 and TRBJ1-2, is EAGVAQSPRYKIIEKRQSVAFWCNPISGHATLYWYQQILGQGPKLLIQFQNNGVVDDSQLPKDRFSAERLKGVDSTLKIQPAKLEDSAVYLCASSPPGQGYGYTFGSGTRLTVV.

The chain combines TRBV7-6 with TRBJ2-7, with 7 bases lining up with TRBD2. The CDR3 spans 16 residues. J lost 2 bases, V lost 5 bases, and 12 bases had no gene match. Germline V gene lookup returns CDR1 SGHVS and CDR2 FNYEAQ. CDR3 DNA sequence: TGTGCCAGCAGCCCCCCAGCGGGGAGTTGGACCTACGAGCAGTACTTC. Its protein is CASSPPAGSWTYEQYF.

This clone was observed a single time. V is TRBV11-2 and J is TRBJ2-7, with 8 bases matching TRBD2. The germline V gene encodes CDR1 SGHAT and CDR2 FQNNGV. This CDR3 is built from 15 residues. With V trimmed by 1 base and J by 6 bases, 8 bases remained unmatched. DNA for the CDR3: TGTGCCAGCAGCTTAGCGCTAGCGGGTGGGTCCGAGCAGTACTTC. This translates into CASSLALAGGSEQYF.

The chain has TRBV15 and TRBJ1-1; D unclear. Trimming pared 8 bases from V and 1 base from J, leaving 11 bases between. Germline loops: CDR1 LNHNV, CDR2 YYDKDF (reference sequence). This CDR3 has 13 residues. The CDR3 reads CATLGAGNTEAFF. The CDR3 nucleotides are TGTGCCACCCTCGGAGCAGGGAACACTGAAGCTTTCTTT. Full variable domain (missing parts from reference TRBV15 and TRBJ1-1): DAMVIQNPRYQVTQFGKPVTLSCSQTLNHNVMYWYQQKSSQAPKLLFHYYDKDFNNEADTPDNFQSRRPNTSFCFLDIRSPGLGDTAMYLCATLGAGNTEAFFGQGTRLTVV.

This chain links TRBV2 with TRBJ2-2; 7 nucleotides align to TRBD1. This CDR3 is built from 13 residues. Germline V gene lookup returns CDR1 SNHLY and CDR2 FYNNEI. V was pared by 6 bases and J by 8 bases, with 6 bases of the junction left unmatched. In DNA form, the CDR3 reads TGTGCCAGCAGCACACAGGGGAGAGGGGAGCTGTTTTTT. Amino acids: CASSTQGRGELFF.

The DNA of the CDR3 is TGCGCCAGCAGCACCGGACAGGCCAATCAGCCCCAGCATTTT. This encodes CASSTGQANQPQHF. The chain is built from TRBV5-1 and TRBJ1-5, with 7 bases matching TRBD1. The CDR3 contains 14 residues. The germline gives CDR1 SGHRS, CDR2 YFSETQ. Trimming cost V 4 bases and J 3 bases; bases outside gene matches: 4.

The chain employs TRBV4-3 and TRBJ2-3; 11 bases are shared with TRBD2. The germline CDR1 and CDR2 sequences are LGHNA and YSLEER. The CDR3 has 15 residues. V was clipped by 4 bases and J by 8 bases; unmatched bases: 8. The CDR3 coding sequence is TGCGCCAGCAGCCCACTAGCGGGAGTCGAAAGTACGCAGTATTTT. Amino acids: CASSPLAGVESTQYF.

This clone was counted only a few times. The chain employs TRBV7-8 and TRBJ2-7; 10 bases are shared with TRBD1. This CDR3 region has 16 residues. J gave up 5 bases and V 5 bases, and 12 bases lay outside the gene matches. CDR1 is SGHVS and CDR2 is FQNEAQ in the germline V gene. This CDR3 is CASSRAPGQGFDEQYF. CDR3 DNA: TGTGCCAGCAGCCGTGCTCCGGGACAGGGGTTCGACGAGCAGTACTTC.

The chain is built from TRBV19 and TRBJ2-2, with TRBD2 matching over 8 bases. The CDR3 has 18 residues. Germline V CDR1 and CDR2: LNHDA, SQIVND (reference sequence). With 7 bases clipped from V and 2 bases from J, the junction kept 15 bases outside the gene matches. The CDR3 nucleotides read TGTGCCAGTAAATCCCCAGCGGGAGTTCCAGGAAACACCGGGGAGCTGTTTTTT. Translation gives CASKSPAGVPGNTGELFF.

The chain employs TRBV7-6 and TRBJ2-6; possible D gene TRBD1, 6 bases. The CDR3 has 17 residues. In germline, CDR1 is SGHVS, CDR2 FNYEAQ. Trimming stripped 2 bases from V and 0 bases from J, with 11 bases between. CDR3 amino acids: CASSLTGMSSGANVLTF. CDR3 DNA: TGTGCCAGCAGCTTAACAGGGATGTCCTCTGGGGCCAACGTCCTGACTTTC.

This chain uses TRBV5-6 with TRBJ2-2; tentative D call: TRBD1 (5 bases). This CDR3 comprises 14 residues. Germline loops: CDR1 SGHDT, CDR2 YYEEEE. V lost 7 bases, J lost 1 base, and 11 bases lay in between. The CDR3 sequence: CASLRGKNTGELFF. CDR3 DNA: TGTGCCAGCCTTAGGGGAAAGAACACCGGGGAGCTGTTTTTT.

The V and J genes are TRBV29-1 and TRBJ2-7; 8 bases align to TRBD1. Trimming removed 6 bases from V and 7 bases from J; junction bases left unmatched: 11. This CDR3 contains 13 residues. Germline CDR1 and CDR2: SQVTM and ANQGSEA. CDR3 DNA sequence: TGCAGCGTGTCCCGGGACAGGTTCGGAGAGCAGTACTTC. Its protein product is CSVSRDRFGEQYF.